This T cell receptor beta chain was identified during a study of CD4 T cells in relation to SARS-CoV-2 and coronaviruses. Before the COVID-19 pandemic, during about 2010-2018, CD4+ T cells were taken from unexposed donors. CD4+ T cells were isolated from the cells after around eleven days of culture. Study-wide results and limits: No crossreactivity against non-spike viral proteins was tested here.

A note on this clone: The antigen remains unidentified.

CDR1 is MNHEY, CDR2 SVGEGT, per germline. This CDR3 is built from 15 residues. V lost 5 bases to trimming and J lost 1 base; unmatched junction nucleotides: 4. This table comes from immunoSEQ multiplex PCR, and its TCRdb copy is limited to in-frame clones, with some not included. The sample includes about 22,000 clones, 55% to 75% of them seen just once. V is TRBV6-2 or TRBV6-3 and J is TRBJ2-1, with TRBD2 identical over 8 bases. The receptor was derived from a human donor in good health. The sample comprised CD4+ T cells from PBMCs, cultured in vitro. CDR3 sequence: CASSTGGASYNEQFF. The CDR3 nucleotides are TGTGCCAGCAGTACCGGGGGGGCATCCTACAATGAGCAGTTCTTC.